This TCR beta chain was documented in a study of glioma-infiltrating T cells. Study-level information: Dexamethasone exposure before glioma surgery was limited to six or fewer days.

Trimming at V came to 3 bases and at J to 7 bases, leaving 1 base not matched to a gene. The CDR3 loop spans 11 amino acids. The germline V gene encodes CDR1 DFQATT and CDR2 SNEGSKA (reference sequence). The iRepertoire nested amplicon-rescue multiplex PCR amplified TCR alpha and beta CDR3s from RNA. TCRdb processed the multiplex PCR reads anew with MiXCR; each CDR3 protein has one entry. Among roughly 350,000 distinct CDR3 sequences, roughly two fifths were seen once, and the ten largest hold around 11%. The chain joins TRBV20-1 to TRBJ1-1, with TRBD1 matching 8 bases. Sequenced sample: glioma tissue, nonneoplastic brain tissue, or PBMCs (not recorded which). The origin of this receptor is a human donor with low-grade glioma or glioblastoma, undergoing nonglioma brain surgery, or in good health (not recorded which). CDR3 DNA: TGCAGTGCTAGGACAGGGGTTGAAGCTTTCTTT. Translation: CSARTGVEAFF.